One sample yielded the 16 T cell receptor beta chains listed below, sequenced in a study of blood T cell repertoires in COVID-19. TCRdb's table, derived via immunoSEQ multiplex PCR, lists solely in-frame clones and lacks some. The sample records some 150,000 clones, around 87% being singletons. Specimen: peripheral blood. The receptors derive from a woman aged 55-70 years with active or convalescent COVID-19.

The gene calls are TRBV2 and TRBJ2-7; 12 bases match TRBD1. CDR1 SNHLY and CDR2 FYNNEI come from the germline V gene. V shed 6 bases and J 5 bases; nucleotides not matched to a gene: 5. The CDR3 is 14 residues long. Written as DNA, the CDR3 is TGTGCCAGCAGGGCCGGGACAGGGGGCAACGAGCAGTACTTC. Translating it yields CASRAGTGGNEQYF.

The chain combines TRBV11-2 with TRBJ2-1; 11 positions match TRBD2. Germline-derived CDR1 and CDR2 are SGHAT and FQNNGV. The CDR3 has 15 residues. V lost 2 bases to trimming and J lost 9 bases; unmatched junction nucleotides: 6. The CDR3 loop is CASSLITSGGSEQFF. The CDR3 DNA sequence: TGTGCCAGCAGCTTAATTACTAGCGGGGGAAGTGAGCAGTTCTTC.

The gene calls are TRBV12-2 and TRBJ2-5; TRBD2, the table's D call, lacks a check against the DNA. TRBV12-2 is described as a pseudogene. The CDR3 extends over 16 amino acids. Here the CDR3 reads CASRLAGLAGRETQYF. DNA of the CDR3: TGTGCAAGTCGCTTAGCGGGACTAGCGGGGAGGGAGACCCAGTACTTC.

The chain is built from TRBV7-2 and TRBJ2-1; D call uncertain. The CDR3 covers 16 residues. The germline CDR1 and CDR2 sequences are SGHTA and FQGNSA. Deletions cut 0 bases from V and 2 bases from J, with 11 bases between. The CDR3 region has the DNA TGTGCCAGCAGCTTAGCCTGGGCCTCCGCCTACAATGAGCAGTTCTTC. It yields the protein CASSLAWASAYNEQFF.

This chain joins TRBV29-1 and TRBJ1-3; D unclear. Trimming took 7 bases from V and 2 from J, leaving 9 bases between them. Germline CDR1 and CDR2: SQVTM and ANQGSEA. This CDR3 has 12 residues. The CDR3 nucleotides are TGCAGCGGACAAGACCCTGGAAACACCATATATTTT. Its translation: CSGQDPGNTIYF.

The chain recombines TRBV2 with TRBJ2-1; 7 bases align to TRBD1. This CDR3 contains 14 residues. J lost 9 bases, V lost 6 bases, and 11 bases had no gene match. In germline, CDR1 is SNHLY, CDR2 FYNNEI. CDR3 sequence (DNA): TGTGCCAGCAGCGACTCCGGGACAGAAAGTGAGCAGTTCTTC. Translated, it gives CASSDSGTESEQFF.

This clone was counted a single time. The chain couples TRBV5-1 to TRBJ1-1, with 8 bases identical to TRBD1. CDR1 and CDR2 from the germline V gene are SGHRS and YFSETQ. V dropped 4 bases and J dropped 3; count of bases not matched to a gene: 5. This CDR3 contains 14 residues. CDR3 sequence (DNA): TGCGCCAGCAGCCAGGGGGCGGGAGACACTGAAGCTTTCTTT. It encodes CASSQGAGDTEAFF.

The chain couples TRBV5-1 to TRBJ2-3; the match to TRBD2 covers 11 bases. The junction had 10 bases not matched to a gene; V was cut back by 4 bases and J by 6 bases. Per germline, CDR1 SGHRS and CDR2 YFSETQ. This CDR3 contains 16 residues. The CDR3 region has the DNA TGCGCCAGCAGCGTAGGGACTAGCGGCGGGGTGGATACGCAGTATTTT. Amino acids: CASSVGTSGGVDTQYF.

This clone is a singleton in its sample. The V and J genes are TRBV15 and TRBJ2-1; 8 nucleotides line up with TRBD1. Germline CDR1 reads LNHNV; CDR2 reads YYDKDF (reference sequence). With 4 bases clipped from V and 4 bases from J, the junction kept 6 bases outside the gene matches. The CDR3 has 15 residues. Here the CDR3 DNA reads TGTGCCACCAGCAAAGGAACAGGGGGTTACAATGAGCAGTTCTTC. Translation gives CATSKGTGGYNEQFF. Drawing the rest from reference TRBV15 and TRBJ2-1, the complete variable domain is DAMVIQNPRYQVTQFGKPVTLSCSQTLNHNVMYWYQQKSSQAPKLLFHYYDKDFNNEADTPDNFQSRRPNTSFCFLDIRSPGLGDTAMYLCATSKGTGGYNEQFFGPGTRLTVL.

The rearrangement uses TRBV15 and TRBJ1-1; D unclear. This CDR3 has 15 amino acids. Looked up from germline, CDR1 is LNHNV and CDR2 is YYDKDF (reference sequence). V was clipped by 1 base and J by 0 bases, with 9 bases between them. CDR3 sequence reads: CATSRATGMNTEAFF. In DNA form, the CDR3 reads TGTGCCACCAGCAGAGCGACGGGGATGAACACTGAAGCTTTCTTT.

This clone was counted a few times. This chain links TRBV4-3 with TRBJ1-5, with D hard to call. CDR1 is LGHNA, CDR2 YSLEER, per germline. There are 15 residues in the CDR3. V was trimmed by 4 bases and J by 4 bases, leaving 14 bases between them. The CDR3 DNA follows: TGCGCCAGCAGCCCCGGGATAACCCTTAATCAGCCCCAGCATTTT. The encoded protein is CASSPGITLNQPQHF.

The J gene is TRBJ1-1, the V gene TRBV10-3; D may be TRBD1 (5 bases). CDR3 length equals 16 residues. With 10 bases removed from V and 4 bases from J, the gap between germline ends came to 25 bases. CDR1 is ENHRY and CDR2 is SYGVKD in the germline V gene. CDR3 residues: CASNSRGSDFGTEAFF. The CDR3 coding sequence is TGTGCCAGCAACAGTCGGGGGTCGGATTTCGGCACTGAAGCTTTCTTT.

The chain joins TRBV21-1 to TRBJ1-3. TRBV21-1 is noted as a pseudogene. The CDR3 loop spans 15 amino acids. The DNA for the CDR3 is TGTGCCAGCAGCTACGCGGGGTTCTCTGGAAACACCATATATTTT. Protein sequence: CASSYAGFSGNTIYF.

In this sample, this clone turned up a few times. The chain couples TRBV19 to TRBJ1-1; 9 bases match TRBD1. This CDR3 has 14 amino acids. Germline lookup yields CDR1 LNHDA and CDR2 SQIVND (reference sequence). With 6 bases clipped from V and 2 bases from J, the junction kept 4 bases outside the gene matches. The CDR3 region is CASSRTGGNTEAFF. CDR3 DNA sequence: TGTGCCAGTAGCAGAACAGGGGGCAACACTGAAGCTTTCTTT.

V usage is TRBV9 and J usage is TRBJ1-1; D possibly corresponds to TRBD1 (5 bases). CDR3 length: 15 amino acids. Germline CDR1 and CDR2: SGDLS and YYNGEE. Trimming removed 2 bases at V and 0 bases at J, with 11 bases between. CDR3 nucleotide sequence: TGTGCCAGCAGCGTTCAACAGGATATGAACACTGAAGCTTTCTTT. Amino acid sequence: CASSVQQDMNTEAFF.

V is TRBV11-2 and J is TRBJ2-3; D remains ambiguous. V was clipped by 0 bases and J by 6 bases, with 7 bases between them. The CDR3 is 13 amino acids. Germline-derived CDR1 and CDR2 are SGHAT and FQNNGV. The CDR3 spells CASSLDLEDTQYF. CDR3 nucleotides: TGTGCCAGCAGCTTAGATCTCGAGGATACGCAGTATTTT.